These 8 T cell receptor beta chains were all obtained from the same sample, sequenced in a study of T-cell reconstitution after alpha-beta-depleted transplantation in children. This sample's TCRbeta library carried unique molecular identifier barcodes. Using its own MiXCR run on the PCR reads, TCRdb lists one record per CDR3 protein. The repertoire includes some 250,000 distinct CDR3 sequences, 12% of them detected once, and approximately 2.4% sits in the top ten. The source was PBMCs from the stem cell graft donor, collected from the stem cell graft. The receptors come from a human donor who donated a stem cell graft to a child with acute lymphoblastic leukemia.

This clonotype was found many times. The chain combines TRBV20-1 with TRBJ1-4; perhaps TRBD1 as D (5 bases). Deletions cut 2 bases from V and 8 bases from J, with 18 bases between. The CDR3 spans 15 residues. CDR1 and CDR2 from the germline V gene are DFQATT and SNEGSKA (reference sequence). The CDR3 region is CSARNRRRSVEKLFF. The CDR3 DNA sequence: TGCAGTGCTAGAAACAGGCGCCGTTCGGTCGAAAAACTGTTTTTT.

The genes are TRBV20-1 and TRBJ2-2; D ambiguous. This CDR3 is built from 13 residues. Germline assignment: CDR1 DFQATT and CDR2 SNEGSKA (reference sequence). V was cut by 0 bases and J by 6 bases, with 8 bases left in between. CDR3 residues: CSARDLESGELFF. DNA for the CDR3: TGCAGTGCTAGAGATTTAGAATCCGGGGAGCTGTTTTTT.

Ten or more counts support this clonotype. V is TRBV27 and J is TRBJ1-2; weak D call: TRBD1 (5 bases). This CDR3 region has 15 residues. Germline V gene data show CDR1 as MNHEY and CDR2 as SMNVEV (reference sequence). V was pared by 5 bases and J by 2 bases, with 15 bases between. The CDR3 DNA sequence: TGTGCCAGCAGTCCCCGCAGCACAGGAAACTATGGCTACACCTTC. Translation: CASSPRSTGNYGYTF.

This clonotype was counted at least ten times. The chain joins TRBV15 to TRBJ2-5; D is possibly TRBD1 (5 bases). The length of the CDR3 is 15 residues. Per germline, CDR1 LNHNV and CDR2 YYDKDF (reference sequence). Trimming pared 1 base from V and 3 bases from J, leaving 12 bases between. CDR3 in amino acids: CATSRAKTAEETQYF. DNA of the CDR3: TGTGCCACCAGCAGAGCCAAGACAGCCGAAGAGACCCAGTACTTC.

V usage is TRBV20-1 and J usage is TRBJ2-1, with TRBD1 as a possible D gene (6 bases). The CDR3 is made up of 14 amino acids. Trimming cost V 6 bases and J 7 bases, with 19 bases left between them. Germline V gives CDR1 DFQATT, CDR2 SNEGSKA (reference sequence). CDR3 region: CSAWWRRGGNEQFF. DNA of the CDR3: TGCAGTGCATGGTGGCGGAGAGGGGGTAATGAGCAGTTCTTC.

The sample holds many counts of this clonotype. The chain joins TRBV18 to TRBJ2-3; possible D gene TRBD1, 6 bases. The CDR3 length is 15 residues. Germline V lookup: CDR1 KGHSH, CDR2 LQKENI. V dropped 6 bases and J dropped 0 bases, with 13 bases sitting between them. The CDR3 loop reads CASSRTVPSTDTQYF. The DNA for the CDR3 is TGTGCCAGCTCCCGGACAGTACCTAGCACAGATACGCAGTATTTT.

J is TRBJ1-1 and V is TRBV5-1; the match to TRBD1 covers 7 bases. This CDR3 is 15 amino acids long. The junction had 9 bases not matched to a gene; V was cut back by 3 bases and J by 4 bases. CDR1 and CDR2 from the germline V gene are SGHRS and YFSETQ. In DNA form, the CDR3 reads TGCGCCAGCAGCTATAGGGGCAGGGGGAGCACTGAAGCTTTCTTT. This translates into CASSYRGRGSTEAFF.

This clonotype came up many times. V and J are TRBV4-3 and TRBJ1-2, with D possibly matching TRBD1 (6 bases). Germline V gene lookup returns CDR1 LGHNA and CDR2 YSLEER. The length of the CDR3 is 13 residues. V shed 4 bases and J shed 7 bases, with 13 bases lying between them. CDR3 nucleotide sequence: TGCGCCAGCAGCCTGACAGGAAACGCTGGCTACACCTTC. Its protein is CASSLTGNAGYTF.